The rows below give T cell receptor beta chains drawn from one sample of a study of T-cell memory formation after mild COVID-19. MiXCR was run by TCRdb on the 5' RACE reads, yielding one entry per CDR3 protein. The sample includes about 360,000 distinct CDR3 sequences, approximately 15% seen only once; the top ten take about 22%. The sequenced material came from PBMCs or a T cell subset sorted from them (not recorded which). The source is a man aged 18 to 35 who had mild COVID-19 (a few samples of this study predate the infection). Cell type and time point are not known. Each CDR3 is given with its conserved first and last residue. A D gene is named only where the DNA matches it firmly. Some rows have no size entry. The others give once, few or many, or a class for an expanded clone.

DNA | CDR3 | V | size | J | D
TGCGCCAGCAGCTCCGGACTAGCGGGGGGCCTTGAGCAGTTCTTC | CASSSGLAGGLEQFF | TRBV5-1 | NA | TRBJ2-1 | TRBD2
TGTGCCATCAGTGATGAGGGGACAGGGAGAGGCTACACCTTC | CAISDEGTGRGYTF | TRBV10-3 | many | TRBJ1-2 | TRBD1
TGTGCCAGCAGTCCCCGCGAGGACCGATACTATGGCTACACCTTC | CASSPREDRYYGYTF | TRBV6-1 | NA | TRBJ1-2 | NA
TGTGCCAGCAGCTTCGGGGACCACAGCTCCTACGAGCAGTACTTC | CASSFGDHSSYEQYF | TRBV7-6 | NA | TRBJ2-7 | NA
TGTGCCAGCAGCCAAGAAAATAGCGTTGTCCCAGATACGCAGTATTTT | CASSQENSVVPDTQYF | TRBV3-1 | NA | TRBJ2-3 | NA
TGTGCCAGCTCACTTAAAACTTCGTTCTCTGGAAACACCATATATTTT | CASSLKTSFSGNTIYF | TRBV18 | few | TRBJ1-3 | NA
TGTGCCAGCAGTTTAGCGATGCAGGGGATCCAAGAGACCCAGTACTTC | CASSLAMQGIQETQYF | TRBV12-3/TRBV12-4 | NA | TRBJ2-5 | NA
TGTGCCAGCAGTCACCGCCGGGGCGTCGGGGAGACCCAGTACTTC | CASSHRRGVGETQYF | TRBV6-5 | NA | TRBJ2-5 | NA
TGTGCCAGCAGCTTACTGGCTGCAGATACGCAGTATTTT | CASSLLAADTQYF | TRBV7-9 | few | TRBJ2-3 | NA
TGCGCCAGCAGCTATAAGGGGGGTGAAGCTTTCTTT | CASSYKGGEAFF | TRBV5-1 | NA | TRBJ1-1 | NA
TGTGCCAGCAGCACCCCTAGGGCTAGCGGGGGGCCTTCTAGCACAGATACGCAGTATTTT | CASSTPRASGGPSSTDTQYF | TRBV12-3/TRBV12-4 | NA | TRBJ2-3 | TRBD2
TGCGCCAGCAGCCAAACCCCGACAGGGGATAGCAATCAGCCCCAGCATTTT | CASSQTPTGDSNQPQHF | TRBV4-1 | NA | TRBJ1-5 | TRBD1
TGTGCCAGCAGCTTAGTTAACACCTACGAGCAGTACTTC | CASSLVNTYEQYF | TRBV7-6 | few | TRBJ2-7 | NA
TGTGCCAGCAGCTCCAGGCCGCAGACTGAAACTTATGGCTACACCTTC | CASSSRPQTETYGYTF | TRBV5-5 | NA | TRBJ1-2 | NA
TGTGCCTGGGGGGGACAGGTCAATTCACCCCTCCACTTT | CAWGGQVNSPLHF | TRBV30 | NA | TRBJ1-6 | TRBD1
TGTGCCAGTTTCGGACCCAACTATGGCTACACCTTC | CASFGPNYGYTF | TRBV25-1 | NA | TRBJ1-2 | NA
TGTGCCAGCAGTGAGAGGTCGAATGAAAAACTGTTTTTT | CASSERSNEKLFF | TRBV6-1 | few | TRBJ1-4 | NA
TGTGCCAGCAGCGACAACAGGGGACTTGGCAATCAGCCCCAGCATTTT | CASSDNRGLGNQPQHF | TRBV11-2 | NA | TRBJ1-5 | TRBD1
TGCGCCAGTGGAGCGGGGGGGCGATACAATGAGCAGTTCTTC | CASGAGGRYNEQFF | TRBV5-1 | many | TRBJ2-1 | TRBD2
TGTGCCAGCTCTATGCAAGGGACTAGCGGGGTTCACGAGCAGTACTTC | CASSMQGTSGVHEQYF | TRBV9 | once | TRBJ2-7 | TRBD2
TGTGCCAGCAGTACCGGGACAGGGGTTACGGCTTTCTTT | CASSTGTGVTAFF | TRBV12-3/TRBV12-4 | few | TRBJ1-1 | TRBD1
TGTGCCAGTAGTTCGGGGGCACGGGGGCCCTACGAGCAGTACTTC | CASSSGARGPYEQYF | TRBV19 | few | TRBJ2-7 | NA
TGCGCCAGCAGCTTGTTGCTAGCGGGGGGGCCGGAGACCCAGTACTTC | CASSLLLAGGPETQYF | TRBV5-1 | NA | TRBJ2-5 | TRBD2
TGCGCCAGCAGAATGGGGTTTAAAGAGACCCAGTACTTC | CASRMGFKETQYF | TRBV5-1 | few | TRBJ2-5 | NA
TGCGCCAGCAGCCCCAGACAGGGGGCAGGTGGAAACACCATATATTTT | CASSPRQGAGGNTIYF | TRBV5-1 | few | TRBJ1-3 | TRBD1
TGTGCCAGCAGTTACGGAGCGGGGCCCTACGAGCAGTACTTC | CASSYGAGPYEQYF | TRBV6-6 | few | TRBJ2-7 | TRBD2
TGTGCCAGTACGAATTCTGGGGCCAACGTCCTGACTTTC | CASTNSGANVLTF | TRBV19 | few | TRBJ2-6 | NA
TGTGCCACCAGTGCCCAGGGGGCTCAATTCACTGAAGCTTTCTTT | CATSAQGAQFTEAFF | TRBV24-1 | NA | TRBJ1-1 | TRBD1
TGTGCCAGCAGCCCCGACCCTCACTCTGGAAACACCATATATTTT | CASSPDPHSGNTIYF | TRBV5-5 | many | TRBJ1-3 | NA
TGCGCCAGCAGCTTGGAAGGGGGCATTCAAGAGACCCAGTACTTC | CASSLEGGIQETQYF | TRBV5-1 | few | TRBJ2-5 | TRBD1
TGTGCCAGCAGCTTCGTCAGCTCGGGTGGCTACACCTTC | CASSFVSSGGYTF | TRBV7-2 | NA | TRBJ1-2 | NA
TGTGCCAGCAGCCTTGGTCGACAGGCCCATCAGCCCCAGCATTTT | CASSLGRQAHQPQHF | TRBV11-2 | NA | TRBJ1-5 | NA
TGCGCCAGCAGCCAGGCTGGGGGTTTCTCCTACGAGCAGTACTTC | CASSQAGGFSYEQYF | TRBV5-1 | many | TRBJ2-7 | NA
TGTGCCAGTAAGCGGGGGGGCCAAGACAATGAGCAGTTCTTC | CASKRGGQDNEQFF | TRBV7-2 | many | TRBJ2-1 | TRBD2
TGTGCCAGCAGCTTAGACAGGGGGAGACAAGAGACCCAGTACTTC | CASSLDRGRQETQYF | TRBV7-2 | few | TRBJ2-5 | TRBD1
TGTGCCAGCAGTTACAGGGTTGGAGGTGACACTGAAGCTTTCTTT | CASSYRVGGDTEAFF | TRBV6-2/TRBV6-3 | few | TRBJ1-1 | NA
TGTGCCACCGGCCTGGGACAAGCCTTCAATGGCTACACCTTC | CATGLGQAFNGYTF | TRBV24-1 | NA | TRBJ1-2 | NA
TGTGCCAGCAGTGAAGGACGGAGCTCCTATAATTCACCCCTCCACTTT | CASSEGRSSYNSPLHF | TRBV6-1 | few | TRBJ1-6 | NA
TGCGCCAGCAGCCCTATTAGGGGCGTGCCTACCTACGAGCAGTACTTC | CASSPIRGVPTYEQYF | TRBV5-1 | NA | TRBJ2-7 | NA
TGTGCCAGCAGCTTACTTAGTGGGCCACCAGATACGCAGTATTTT | CASSLLSGPPDTQYF | TRBV7-9 | NA | TRBJ2-3 | NA
TGTGCCAGCCCGGGAACCGGGGAGCTGTTTTTT | CASPGTGELFF | TRBV7-9 | NA | TRBJ2-2 | NA
TGTGCCAGCAGACTACCGACAGATACGCAGTATTTT | CASRLPTDTQYF | TRBV28 | few | TRBJ2-3 | NA
TGTGCCAGCAGTCCAAGGGGGAGCAATCAGCCCCAGCATTTT | CASSPRGSNQPQHF | TRBV7-2 | many | TRBJ1-5 | NA
TGTGCCACCAGTGATTCAGGGACGGCACAAGAGACCCAGTACTTC | CATSDSGTAQETQYF | TRBV24-1 | few | TRBJ2-5 | NA
TGCGCCAGCGCACGGGGGGAAGAGACCCAGTACTTC | CASARGEETQYF | TRBV5-1 | NA | TRBJ2-5 | TRBD2
TGTGCCAGCAGCCAGTTCGTCTCGAGTGAGCTGTTTTTT | CASSQFVSSELFF | TRBV3-1 | NA | TRBJ2-2 | NA
TGCGCCAGCAGCTTGGCATCAGGCCAGAACACCGGGGAGCTGTTTTTT | CASSLASGQNTGELFF | TRBV5-1 | NA | TRBJ2-2 | NA
TGCAGTGCTCCTCGGGGGGCAGATACGCAGTATTTT | CSAPRGADTQYF | TRBV20-1 | few | TRBJ2-3 | TRBD2
TGCGCCAGCAGCCAAGATCTGGGGGGCGTTCTCTCTGGCTACACCTTC | CASSQDLGGVLSGYTF | TRBV4-3 | NA | TRBJ1-2 | NA
TGTGCCAGCAGCCAAGCAGGGTTTGCCTACAATGAGCAGTTCTTC | CASSQAGFAYNEQFF | TRBV13 | few | TRBJ2-1 | NA
TGTGCCAGCAGCCCGGGGTGGAATGAGCAGTTCTTC | CASSPGWNEQFF | TRBV7-9 | few | TRBJ2-1 | NA
TGCAGCGTTCCAAGCTGGCTAGGAGGCAACAATGAGCAGTTCTTC | CSVPSWLGGNNEQFF | TRBV29-1 | many | TRBJ2-1 | NA
TGTGCCAGCAATAGCGCGGGGACCGAGCAGTTCTTC | CASNSAGTEQFF | TRBV6-5 | few | TRBJ2-1 | NA
TGTGCCAGCAGGGAGACAGGGGGAAATTCACCCCTCCACTTT | CASRETGGNSPLHF | TRBV12-3/TRBV12-4 | NA | TRBJ1-6 | TRBD1
TGTGCCAGCAGCTTAACTTTCGGCGGCCTGCCCTACAATGAGCAGTTCTTC | CASSLTFGGLPYNEQFF | TRBV7-3 | many | TRBJ2-1 | NA
TGTGCCAGCAGAAATTCCGTCTCTGAAGCAGAGACCCAGTACTTC | CASRNSVSEAETQYF | TRBV7-2 | many | TRBJ2-5 | NA
TGTGCCAGCAGCCAAGAAGACCAGGACTATGGCTACACCTTC | CASSQEDQDYGYTF | TRBV3-1 | NA | TRBJ1-2 | NA
TGTGCCAGCAGCTACACAGGAGGACCCCAAGAGACCCAGTACTTC | CASSYTGGPQETQYF | TRBV9 | many | TRBJ2-5 | NA